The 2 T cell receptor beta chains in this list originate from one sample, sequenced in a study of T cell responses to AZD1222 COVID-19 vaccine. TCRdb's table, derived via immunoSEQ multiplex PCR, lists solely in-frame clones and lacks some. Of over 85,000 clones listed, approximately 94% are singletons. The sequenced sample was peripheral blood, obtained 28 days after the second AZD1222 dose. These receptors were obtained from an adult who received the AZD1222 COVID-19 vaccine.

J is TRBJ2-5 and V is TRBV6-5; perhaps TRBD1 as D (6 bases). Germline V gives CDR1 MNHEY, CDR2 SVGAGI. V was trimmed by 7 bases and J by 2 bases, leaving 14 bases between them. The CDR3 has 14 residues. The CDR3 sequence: CASIRGAGQETQYF. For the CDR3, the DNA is TGTGCCAGCATCAGGGGCGCCGGACAAGAGACCCAGTACTTC.

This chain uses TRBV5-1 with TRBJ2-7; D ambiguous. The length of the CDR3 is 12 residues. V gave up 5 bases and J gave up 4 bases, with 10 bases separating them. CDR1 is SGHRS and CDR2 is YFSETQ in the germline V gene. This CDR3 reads CASSRQEYEQYF. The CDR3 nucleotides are TGCGCCAGCAGTCGTCAGGAGTACGAGCAGTACTTC. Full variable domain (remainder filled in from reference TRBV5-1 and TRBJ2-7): KAGVTQTPRYLIKTRGQQVTLSCSPISGHRSVSWYQQTPGQGLQFLFEYFSETQRNKGNFPGRFSGRQFSNSRSEMNVSTLELGDSALYLCASSRQEYEQYFGPGTRLTVT.